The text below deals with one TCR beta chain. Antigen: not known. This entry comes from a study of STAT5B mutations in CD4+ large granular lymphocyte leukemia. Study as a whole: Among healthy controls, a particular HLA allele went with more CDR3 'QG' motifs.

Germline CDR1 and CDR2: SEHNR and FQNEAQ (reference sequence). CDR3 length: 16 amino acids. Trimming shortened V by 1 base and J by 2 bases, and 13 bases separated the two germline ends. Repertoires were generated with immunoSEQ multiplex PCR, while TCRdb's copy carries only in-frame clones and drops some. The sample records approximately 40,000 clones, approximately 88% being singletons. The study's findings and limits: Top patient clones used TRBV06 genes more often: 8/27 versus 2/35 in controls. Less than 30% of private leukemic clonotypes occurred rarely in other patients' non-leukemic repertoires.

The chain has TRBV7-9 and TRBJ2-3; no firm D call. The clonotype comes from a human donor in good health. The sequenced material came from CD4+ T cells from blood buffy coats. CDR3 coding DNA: TGTGCCAGCAGCTTAGGACCTCAGCCGTCCACAGATACGCAGTATTTT. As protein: CASSLGPQPSTDTQYF.